A single T cell receptor beta chain is shown here with its context. Its antigen is undetermined. This sample is part of a study of response to subunit inactivated influenza vaccine. TCRdb fed the RT-PCR reads into MiXCR, producing one record per CDR3 protein. The sample has fewer than 800,000 distinct CDR3 sequences; approximately 15% are singletons. Germline-derived CDR1 and CDR2 are SGDLS and YYNGEE. This CDR3 spans 14 amino acids. Trimming removed 0 bases from V and 7 bases from J, with 13 bases in between. General study findings and limits: Each seasonal influenza vaccination recruits few new T cells, the authors suggested.

This sequence joins TRBV9 and TRBJ1-2; weak D call: TRBD1 (5 bases). Source: PBMCs from blood, taken roughly 13 days after vaccination. The sequence came from a man aged 45-65 years who received an inactivated influenza vaccine. CDR3 sequence reads: CASSVGGRALGYTF. CDR3 nucleotide sequence: TGTGCCAGCAGCGTAGGTGGCAGGGCTCTTGGCTACACCTTC.